This T cell receptor beta chain was retrieved from a study of control samples from healthy donors and cancer patients. This CDR3 region has 14 residues. Germline V lookup: CDR1 SGDLS, CDR2 YYNGEE. V was trimmed by 4 bases and J by 8 bases, leaving 18 bases between them. Data came from immunoSEQ multiplex PCR; TCRdb stores just in-frame clones and leaves some out. The data contain 140,000 or so clones, about nine tenths of them singletons. The source of this sequence is a man aged 25-45 years in good health. This rearrangement joins TRBV9 to TRBJ1-2; TRBD1 is a possible D gene (5 bases). Source material: blood. For the CDR3, the DNA is TGTGCCAGCAGCTCTACGTCAGGGCTGACCGGCTACACCTTC. Its protein is CASSSTSGLTGYTF.